These 29 T cell receptor beta chains share one sample of origin, sequenced in a study of shared clonotypes between healthy human individuals. The assay was immunoSEQ multiplex PCR, and TCRdb's table has in-frame clones only and misses some. Of 2 million to 2.5 million clones listed, just over 90% are singletons. What was sequenced was naive CD4+ T cells from PBMCs. The sample's subset: CD45RA+ positively selected. The receptors originated from a man between 18 and 29 years old in good health. Some clones in this sample may be carry-over from other donors' samples.

The chain uses TRBV27 and TRBJ1-1; maybe TRBD1 (5 bases). Germline CDR1 reads MNHEY; CDR2 reads SMNVEV (reference sequence). The CDR3 consists of 14 residues. V shed 2 bases and J shed 1 base, with 8 bases lying between them. The CDR3 spells CASSLPGGNTEAFF. The CDR3 DNA reads as TGTGCCAGCAGTTTACCCGGGGGGAACACTGAAGCTTTCTTT.

The CDR3 nucleotides read TGTGCCAGCAGTTTGGCGGGGGGTCGGGGACTAAACTATGGCTACACCTTC. It encodes CASSLAGGRGLNYGYTF. The chain is built from TRBV27 and TRBJ1-2; perhaps TRBD1 as D (5 bases). V lost 3 bases and J 2 bases, leaving 19 bases between the germline ends. The CDR3 sequence is 17 residues long. Germline-derived CDR1 and CDR2 are MNHEY and SMNVEV (reference sequence).

This clone was recorded only once. J is TRBJ2-3 and V is TRBV7-9; the D call may be TRBD1 or TRBD2 (6 bases each). Per the germline V gene, CDR1 is SEHNR and CDR2 is FQNEAQ (reference sequence). V dropped 4 bases and J dropped 1 base, with 12 bases sitting between them. The CDR3 has 15 residues. This chain's CDR3 is CASSYGGAGTDTQYF. DNA of the CDR3: TGTGCCAGCAGCTACGGGGGCGCGGGCACAGATACGCAGTATTTT.

The chain is built from TRBV29-1 and TRBJ1-1; no reliable D call. This CDR3 has 14 amino acids. V was cut by 3 bases and J by 0 bases, with 11 bases left in between. In germline, CDR1 is SQVTM, CDR2 ANQGSEA. The CDR3 nucleotides are TGCAGCGTTGAGCGTTGGATCATGAACACTGAAGCTTTCTTT. This sequence encodes CSVERWIMNTEAFF.

The chain couples TRBV6-1 to TRBJ2-7; 9 bases are shared with TRBD2. Trimming took 1 base from V and 4 from J; bases not matched to a gene: 8. CDR1 and CDR2 (germline): MNHNS, SASEGT. The CDR3 contains 16 residues. The CDR3 reads CASSEGSLAGRYEQYF. In DNA form, the CDR3 reads TGTGCCAGCAGTGAAGGCTCCCTAGCGGGACGATACGAGCAGTACTTC.

The chain has TRBV6-1 and TRBJ2-6; 8 bases line up with TRBD1. The CDR3 extends over 16 amino acids. From germline, CDR1 is MNHNS and CDR2 SASEGT. V lost 3 bases to trimming and J lost 1 base; unmatched junction nucleotides: 2. Here the CDR3 DNA reads TGTGCCAGCAGTGACCGGGACAGGTCTGGGGCCAACGTCCTGACTTTC. It translates to CASSDRDRSGANVLTF.

The count of this clone is one. This chain joins TRBV9 and TRBJ2-1; the match to TRBD2 covers 14 bases. Trimming removed 3 bases from V and 0 bases from J; junction bases left unmatched: 14. Germline CDR1 and CDR2: SGDLS and YYNGEE. This CDR3 spans 21 amino acids. The CDR3 sequence is CASSALWGTSGRGISYNEQFF. CDR3 in DNA: TGTGCCAGCAGCGCACTCTGGGGGACTAGCGGGAGAGGGATCTCCTACAATGAGCAGTTCTTC.

J is TRBJ2-2 and V is TRBV2; TRBD1 matches at 8 bases. This CDR3 comprises 16 residues. With V trimmed by 2 bases and J by 5 bases, 7 bases remained unmatched. Germline V lookup: CDR1 SNHLY, CDR2 FYNNEI. CDR3 amino acids: CASSETRGRGTGELFF. The CDR3 DNA follows: TGTGCCAGCAGTGAAACCAGGGGGCGCGGGACCGGGGAGCTGTTTTTT.

As for this clone: This specimen includes other DNA sequences encoding the same CDR3. The chain recombines TRBV29-1 with TRBJ2-3; D is uncertain. Germline V gene lookup returns CDR1 SQVTM and CDR2 ANQGSEA. Trimming took off 0 bases at V and 6 bases at J, with 4 bases between the two ends. The CDR3 has 11 residues. The DNA of the CDR3 is TGCAGCGTTGAAGATCTGGATACGCAGTATTTT. It yields the protein CSVEDLDTQYF.

CDR3 nucleotides: TGTGCCAGCAGCCTAGCAAACGCGAACACCGGGGAGCTGTTTTTT. Translating it yields CASSLANANTGELFF. The chain couples TRBV5-4 to TRBJ2-2, with D possibly TRBD2 on 5 matching bases. CDR1 and CDR2 from the germline V gene are SGHNT and YYREEE (reference sequence). This CDR3 has 15 amino acids. The V and J ends lost 4 bases and 0 bases respectively, with 10 bases between them.

The chain recombines TRBV4-2 with TRBJ1-5; D is uncertain. The CDR3 loop spans 17 amino acids. V lost 4 bases and J lost 5, with 21 bases in between. The V gene's germline CDR1 is LGHNA and CDR2 YNFKEQ. CDR3 region: CASSPERYSKRDQPQHF. CDR3 in DNA: TGTGCCAGCAGCCCTGAACGCTACAGTAAACGGGATCAGCCCCAGCATTTT.

This chain connects TRBV5-1 to TRBJ2-7; D is uncertain. Germline-derived CDR1 and CDR2 are SGHRS and YFSETQ. The CDR3 extends over 13 amino acids. Trimming left V 4 bases short and J 2 bases short, with 10 bases between. Here the CDR3 reads CASSPHGPYEQYF. CDR3 in DNA: TGCGCCAGCAGCCCCCATGGGCCCTACGAGCAGTACTTC. The complete variable domain, with remaining parts taken from reference TRBV5-1 and TRBJ2-7, reads KAGVTQTPRYLIKTRGQQVTLSCSPISGHRSVSWYQQTPGQGLQFLFEYFSETQRNKGNFPGRFSGRQFSNSRSEMNVSTLELGDSALYLCASSPHGPYEQYFGPGTRLTVT.

The chain couples TRBV6-1 to TRBJ2-7, with D possibly matching TRBD1 (5 bases). Trimming pared 6 bases from V and 3 bases from J, leaving 9 bases between. The germline CDR1 and CDR2 sequences are MNHNS and SASEGT. This CDR3 has 12 amino acids. The CDR3 region is CASSLTDYEQYF. CDR3 DNA sequence: TGTGCCAGCAGCCTGACAGACTACGAGCAGTACTTC.

J is TRBJ2-5 and V is TRBV7-8, with TRBD2 matching 8 bases. With V trimmed by 5 bases and J by 5 bases, 1 base remained unmatched. The germline V gene has CDR1 SGHVS and CDR2 FQNEAQ. The CDR3 runs 12 residues. The CDR3 nucleotides are TGTGCCAGCAGCCGACTAGCGGAGACCCAGTACTTC. Translated: CASSRLAETQYF.

This rearrangement joins TRBV9 to TRBJ2-4, with TRBD1 as a possible D gene (5 bases). The CDR3 is 14 amino acids. In germline, CDR1 is SGDLS, CDR2 YYNGEE. V lost 3 bases and J 7 bases, leaving 14 bases between the germline ends. CDR3 region: CASSEAPGLNIQYF. The CDR3 DNA is TGTGCCAGCAGCGAGGCCCCAGGGTTGAACATTCAGTACTTC.

V and J are TRBV19 and TRBJ1-2, with D uncertain. The length of the CDR3 is 11 residues. Trimming removed 11 bases at V and 0 bases at J, with 7 bases between. Germline CDR1 LNHDA, CDR2 SQIVND (reference sequence). As DNA, the CDR3 is TGTGCCGCCGCCGCTAACTATGGCTACACCTTC. Residues: CAAAANYGYTF.

This clone came up once. The sample contains more than one DNA sequence encoding this CDR3. CDR3 coding DNA: TGTGCCAGCAGTTACGGGACCGGCTCTGGAAACACCATATATTTT. This sequence encodes CASSYGTGSGNTIYF. The chain couples TRBV6-5 to TRBJ1-3; a weak D match, TRBD1 (5 bases). V was cut by 2 bases and J by 0 bases, with 8 bases left in between. The CDR3 extends over 15 amino acids. Germline V gene data show CDR1 as MNHEY and CDR2 as SVGAGI.

This chain uses TRBV5-1 with TRBJ2-1, with 9 nucleotides matching TRBD1. The V and J ends lost 4 bases and 8 bases, in that order; junction bases with no gene match: 4. From germline, CDR1 is SGHRS and CDR2 YFSETQ. The CDR3 has 13 residues. Here the CDR3 reads CASSRDRVDEQFF. As DNA, the CDR3 is TGCGCCAGCAGCCGGGACAGGGTCGATGAGCAGTTCTTC.

This rearrangement joins TRBV2 to TRBJ1-1; 9 bases line up with TRBD1. After removal of 6 bases from V and 7 bases from J, the junction contained 6 bases not matched to a gene. Germline lookup yields CDR1 SNHLY and CDR2 FYNNEI. CDR3 length: 13 amino acids. The CDR3 nucleotides read TGTGCCAGCAGGACAGGGGGGGTGAGTGAAGCTTTCTTT. Translating gives CASRTGGVSEAFF.

The chain joins TRBV7-3 to TRBJ2-3; possibly TRBD2 for D (5 bases). The V end lost 2 bases, the J end lost 4 bases, and 16 bases lay between the germline ends. Germline CDR1 reads SGHTA; CDR2 reads FQGTGA. This CDR3 has 16 residues. CDR3 region: CASSLGLARFPDTQYF. The CDR3 region has the DNA TGTGCCAGCAGCTTAGGCCTAGCAAGGTTCCCAGATACGCAGTATTTT. Complete variable domain (other parts from reference TRBV7-3 and TRBJ2-3): GAGVSQTPSNKVTEKGKYVELRCDPISGHTALYWYRQSLGQGPEFLIYFQGTGAADDSGLPNDRFFAVRPEGSVSTLKIQRTERGDSAVYLCASSLGLARFPDTQYFGPGTRLTVL.

A single count supports this clone. The chain is built from TRBV28 and TRBJ2-7, with TRBD2 matching 12 bases. The CDR3 length is 15 residues. Trimming removed 6 bases from V and 7 bases from J; junction bases left unmatched: 10. CDR1 and CDR2 (germline): MDHEN, SYDVKM. CDR3: CASSKPLAGGREQYF. In DNA form, the CDR3 reads TGTGCCAGCAGCAAACCACTAGCGGGAGGTCGAGAGCAGTACTTC.

CDR3 sequence reads: CASSLSGNEKLFF. CDR3 coding DNA: TGCGCCAGCAGCCTCTCCGGGAATGAAAAACTGTTTTTT. This chain uses TRBV5-1 with TRBJ1-4, with D unclear. The CDR3 is 13 amino acids. Trimming left V 4 bases short and J 5 bases short, with 9 bases between. Germline V gene sequence: CDR1 SGHRS, CDR2 YFSETQ.

The chain is built from TRBV6-1 and TRBJ2-7, with D possibly TRBD2 on 5 matching bases. Germline V gives CDR1 MNHNS, CDR2 SASEGT. This CDR3 contains 14 residues. V was trimmed by 2 bases and J by 2 bases, leaving 10 bases between them. The CDR3 DNA sequence: TGTGCCAGCAGTGAACAAGCGGTCACCTACGAGCAGTACTTC. It yields the protein CASSEQAVTYEQYF.

In the case of this clone: The same CDR3 also results from other DNA sequences found in this sample. This sequence joins TRBV20-1 and TRBJ1-1; D gene uncertain. CDR3 length: 11 residues. Germline V gene sequence: CDR1 DFQATT, CDR2 SNEGSKA (reference sequence). Trimming removed 5 bases from V and 5 bases from J, with 9 bases in between. This CDR3 is CSAGRITEAFF. For the CDR3, the DNA is TGCAGTGCTGGCAGGATTACTGAAGCTTTCTTT.

Worth noting for this clone: Different DNA sequences within this sample yield the same CDR3. The chain joins TRBV28 to TRBJ2-1; TRBD2 matches at 7 bases. The CDR3 is 15 amino acids. Germline V gives CDR1 MDHEN, CDR2 SYDVKM. After removal of 3 bases from V and 7 bases from J, the junction contained 9 bases not matched to a gene. DNA of the CDR3: TGTGCCAGCAGTTTCGGTGGCGGGAGCTGGAATGAGCAGTTCTTC. Residues: CASSFGGGSWNEQFF.

Points on this clone: Within the sample, other DNA sequences also encode this same CDR3. The genes are TRBV28 and TRBJ2-7; the D gene is possibly TRBD2 (7 bases). Germline CDR1 MDHEN, CDR2 SYDVKM. Trimming removed 6 bases at V and 4 bases at J, with 16 bases between. The CDR3 length is 14 residues. The CDR3 nucleotides are TGTGCCAGCAGCCGAGGGGGAGGGCCTTACGAGCAGTACTTC. This sequence encodes CASSRGGGPYEQYF.

This chain connects TRBV11-2 to TRBJ2-7; the match to TRBD1 covers 8 bases. V lost 6 bases to trimming and J lost 6 bases; unmatched junction nucleotides: 4. Germline values: CDR1 SGHAT, CDR2 FQNNGV. CDR3 size: 12 residues. The CDR3 protein is CASSPDRVEQYF. In nucleotides, the CDR3 is TGTGCCAGCAGTCCGGACAGGGTCGAGCAGTACTTC.

J is TRBJ2-2 and V is TRBV6-6, with D hard to call. The CDR3 consists of 16 residues. Germline loops: CDR1 MNHNY, CDR2 SVGAGI (reference sequence). The ends were cut back, 2 bases at V and 2 bases at J, with 12 bases in the middle. CDR3 loop: CASSYRVGRNTGELFF. The CDR3 region has the DNA TGTGCCAGCAGTTACAGAGTGGGCAGAAACACCGGGGAGCTGTTTTTT.

The CDR3 protein is CASSYQGQGARYVETQYF. DNA for the CDR3: TGTGCCAGCAGTTACCAGGGACAGGGGGCGCGCTATGTCGAGACCCAGTACTTC. The chain joins TRBV5-4 to TRBJ2-5; 12 positions agree with TRBD1. V was clipped by 5 bases and J by 5 bases; unmatched bases: 16. CDR3 size: 18 residues. Per germline, CDR1 SGHNT and CDR2 YYREEE (reference sequence). Full variable domain (missing parts from reference TRBV5-4 and TRBJ2-5): ETGVTQSPTHLIKTRGQQVTLRCSSQSGHNTVSWYQQALGQGPQFIFQYYREEENGRGNFPPRFSGLQFPNYSSELNVNALELDDSALYLCASSYQGQGARYVETQYFGPGTRLLVL.